The present T cell receptor beta chain was sequenced within a study of shared clonotypes between healthy human individuals. Study observations and caveats: The donor pool, a small one, limited the genetic and exposure-history diversity represented. Clonotype sharing among donors, it was expected, would be affected by sequencing depth.

In regard to this clone: No antigen is known for it. This could be a read error, since a much larger clone is one nucleotide away. The sample holds other DNA sequences that translate to the same CDR3.

Repertoires were generated with immunoSEQ multiplex PCR, while TCRdb's copy carries only in-frame clones and drops some. The sample consists of around 1,100,000 clones, approximately 77% of them appearing once. Trimming cost V 1 base and J 4 bases, with 7 bases left between them. The V gene's germline CDR1 is SEHNR and CDR2 FQNEAQ (reference sequence). This CDR3 is 13 amino acids long. This chain links TRBV7-9 with TRBJ1-1; D is perhaps TRBD1 (5 bases). The receptor comes from a man between 18 and 29 years old in good health. Some clones in this sample may be carry-over from other donors' samples. The sequenced sample consisted of memory CD4+ T cells from PBMCs. Subset given: CD45RA-negative fraction. The CDR3 reads CASSLDGGTEAFF. CDR3 bases: TGTGCCAGCAGCTTAGACGGGGGCACTGAAGCTTTCTTT. Complete variable domain (other parts from reference TRBV7-9 and TRBJ1-1): DTGVSQNPRHKITKRGQNVTFRCDPISEHNRLYWYRQTLGQGPEFLTYFQNEAQLEKSRLLSDRFSAERPKGSFSTLEIQRTEQGDSAMYLCASSLDGGTEAFFGQGTRLTVV.